This T cell receptor beta chain was observed in a study of blood T cell repertoires in COVID-19. V was shortened by 4 bases and J by 7 bases, with 17 bases between the two germline ends. Germline assignment: CDR1 SGHRS and CDR2 YFSETQ. CDR3 size: 15 residues. Method: immunoSEQ multiplex PCR; TCRdb's copy keeps in-frame clones and lacks some. This sample has roughly 380,000 clones, with about 90% found just once. The rearrangement links TRBV5-1 to TRBJ2-2, with TRBD1 as a possible D gene (6 bases). The receptor was derived from a man aged 25-40 years who had recovered from COVID-19. Sequencing input: PBMCs or T cells enriched from blood (not recorded which). CDR3 residues: CASSPSRGPDGELFF. CDR3 nucleotides: TGCGCCAGCAGCCCTAGCAGGGGACCTGACGGGGAGCTGTTTTTT. The full variable domain, with the rest looked up from reference TRBV5-1 and TRBJ2-2, is KAGVTQTPRYLIKTRGQQVTLSCSPISGHRSVSWYQQTPGQGLQFLFEYFSETQRNKGNFPGRFSGRQFSNSRSEMNVSTLELGDSALYLCASSPSRGPDGELFFGEGSRLTVL.